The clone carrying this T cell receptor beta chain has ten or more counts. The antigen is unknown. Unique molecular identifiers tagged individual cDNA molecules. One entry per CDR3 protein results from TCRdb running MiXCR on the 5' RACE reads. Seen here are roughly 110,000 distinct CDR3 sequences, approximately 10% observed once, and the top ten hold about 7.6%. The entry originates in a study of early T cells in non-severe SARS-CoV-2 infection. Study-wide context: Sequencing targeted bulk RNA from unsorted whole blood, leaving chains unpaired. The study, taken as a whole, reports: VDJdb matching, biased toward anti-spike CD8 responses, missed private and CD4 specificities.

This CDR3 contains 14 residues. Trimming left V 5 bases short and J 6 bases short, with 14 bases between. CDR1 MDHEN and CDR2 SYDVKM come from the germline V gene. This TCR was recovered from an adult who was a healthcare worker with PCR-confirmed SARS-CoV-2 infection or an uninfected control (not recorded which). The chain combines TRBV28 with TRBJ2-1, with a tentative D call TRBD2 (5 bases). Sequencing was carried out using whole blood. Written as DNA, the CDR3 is TGTGCCAGCAGTCTTTTACGGGATTTCAATGAGCAGTTCTTC. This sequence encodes CASSLLRDFNEQFF.